One sample yielded the 19 T cell receptor beta chains listed below, sequenced in a study of shared clonotypes between healthy human individuals. Profiling relied on immunoSEQ multiplex PCR, and the TCRdb table lists in-frame clones only, not all of them. The data show approximately 350,000 clones, with under 80% seen just once and around 10% held by the top ten. Sequenced material: memory CD4+ T cells sorted from blood. As to subset: CD45RA-negative fraction. All receptors come from a man aged 30 to 45 in good health.

This clone was counted only a few times. The chain links TRBV5-6 to TRBJ2-7, with D perhaps TRBD1 (5 bases). The CDR3 is made up of 12 amino acids. Germline CDR1 is SGHDT and CDR2 is YYEEEE. Between the trimmed V and J ends, which lost 5 bases and 4 bases, there was a span of 10 bases. CDR3 bases: TGTGCCAGCAGATCTCAGGGTTACGAGCAGTACTTC. This sequence encodes CASRSQGYEQYF.

The CDR3 sequence is CASSPGPNQPQHF. The CDR3 DNA sequence: TGTGCCAGCAGCCCCGGCCCGAATCAGCCCCAGCATTTT. The chain couples TRBV5-4 to TRBJ1-5; D uncertain. Germline values: CDR1 SGHNT, CDR2 YYREEE (reference sequence). The CDR3 contains 13 residues. V lost 4 bases to trimming and J lost 4 bases, with 9 bases between them.

The chain links TRBV18 to TRBJ2-7, with D tentatively TRBD2 (5 bases). CDR1 is KGHSH, CDR2 LQKENI, per germline. V was trimmed by 0 bases and J by 3 bases, leaving 18 bases between them. There are 17 residues in the CDR3. The CDR3 region has the DNA TGTGCCAGCTCACCACCTAAGAGCGGCGTGAGAGACTACGAGCAGTACTTC. It specifies CASSPPKSGVRDYEQYF. The full variable domain, its missing parts supplied by reference TRBV18 and TRBJ2-7, is NAGVMQNPRHLVRRRGQEARLRCSPMKGHSHVYWYRQLPEEGLKFMVYLQKENIIDESGMPKERFSAEFPKEGPSILRIQQVVRGDSAAYFCASSPPKSGVRDYEQYFGPGTRLTVT.

This chain connects TRBV13 to TRBJ2-7, with 7 bases that match TRBD1. The V and J ends lost 5 bases and 4 bases, in that order; junction bases with no gene match: 11. The CDR3 has 15 amino acids. Germline V CDR1 and CDR2: PRHDT, FYEKMQ (reference sequence). The CDR3 region has the DNA TGTGCCAGCAGCACTAGACAGGGTTCTTCGTACGAGCAGTACTTC. Its translation: CASSTRQGSSYEQYF.

V is TRBV28 and J is TRBJ1-2; no firm D call. Trimming pared 5 bases from V and 5 bases from J, leaving 9 bases between. The CDR3 totals 12 residues. Germline V lookup: CDR1 MDHEN, CDR2 SYDVKM. CDR3 sequence (DNA): TGTGCCAGCAGTAAACAGTCATATGGCTACACCTTC. This gives the protein CASSKQSYGYTF.

CDR3 loop: CASRGGSSLEFF. As DNA, the CDR3 is TGTGCCAGCAGGGGCGGATCTAGTCTTGAGTTCTTC. The chain recombines TRBV6-1 with TRBJ2-1; D not resolved. Germline V gene sequence: CDR1 MNHNS, CDR2 SASEGT. This CDR3 is built from 12 residues. V shed 6 bases and J shed 14 bases, with 17 bases lying between them.

The chain carries TRBV15 and TRBJ1-4, with D unresolved. CDR1 is LNHNV and CDR2 is YYDKDF in the germline V gene (reference sequence). V dropped 0 bases and J dropped 10 bases, with 15 bases sitting between them. This CDR3 is 15 amino acids long. The CDR3 region is CATSRDTRSVGKLFF. The CDR3 DNA reads TGTGCCACCAGCAGAGATACCCGGAGTGTCGGAAAACTGTTTTTT.

The rearrangement joins TRBV27 to TRBJ2-7; 13 bases are shared with TRBD2. Germline CDR1 is MNHEY and CDR2 is SMNVEV (reference sequence). The length of the CDR3 is 19 residues. V shed 8 bases, J shed 3 bases, and the junction held 19 bases outside the gene matches. The CDR3 DNA reads TGTGCCAGCCATGCGGGGCGGAGGGGACTAGCGGGACCACACTACGAGCAGTACTTC. Its translation is CASHAGRRGLAGPHYEQYF.

There are many counts of this clone. CDR3 loop: CASSQGLATEGEQYF. The CDR3 DNA follows: TGCGCCAGCAGCCAGGGACTAGCGACCGAGGGGGAGCAGTACTTC. The chain carries TRBV5-1 and TRBJ2-7, with 10 bases fitting TRBD2. Germline trimming cut 4 bases from V and 7 bases from J; bases unmatched to any gene: 11. This CDR3 is built from 15 residues. Germline CDR1 SGHRS, CDR2 YFSETQ.

This chain joins TRBV6-5 and TRBJ2-5; no clear D gene. V lost 7 bases, J lost 2 bases, and 5 bases lay in between. This CDR3 is built from 11 residues. Per the germline V gene, CDR1 is MNHEY and CDR2 is SVGAGI. CDR3 DNA sequence: TGTGCCAGCAATTGGCAAGAGACCCAGTACTTC. Amino acids: CASNWQETQYF.

This clone was counted ten times or more. The gene calls are TRBV19 and TRBJ1-1; 7 nucleotides match TRBD1. The CDR3 loop spans 13 amino acids. The trim removed 3 bases at V and 6 bases at J, leaving 4 bases unmatched. Germline V gene sequence: CDR1 LNHDA, CDR2 SQIVND (reference sequence). CDR3 sequence (DNA): TGTGCCAGTAGTATCGACAGGGACGCTGAAGCTTTCTTT. Its protein product is CASSIDRDAEAFF.

The chain combines TRBV30 with TRBJ2-1; D gene unclear. The CDR3 runs to 13 residues. Trimming cost V 0 bases and J 4 bases, with 7 bases left between them. Germline-derived CDR1 and CDR2 are GTSNPN and SVGIG (reference sequence). The CDR3 region is CAWSVGLYNEQFF. CDR3 DNA sequence: TGTGCCTGGAGTGTGGGTCTATACAATGAGCAGTTCTTC.

V is TRBV6-4 and J is TRBJ1-5; no definite D call. Germline CDR1 MRHNA, CDR2 SNTAGT. The CDR3 has 13 residues. The ends were cut back, 9 bases at V and 6 bases at J, with 15 bases in the middle. CDR3 protein: CASSLHPRQPQHF. CDR3 DNA sequence: TGTGCCAGTTCACTACATCCCCGTCAGCCCCAGCATTTT.

The V and J genes are TRBV10-2 and TRBJ1-2, with 7 bases matching TRBD1. CDR3 length: 13 amino acids. Trimming at V came to 3 bases and at J to 9 bases, leaving 7 bases not matched to a gene. Germline CDR1 and CDR2: WSHSY and SAAADI. The CDR3 sequence is CASSERDRHRYTF. The CDR3 DNA follows: TGCGCCAGCAGTGAAAGGGACAGACACCGCTACACCTTC.

The V gene is TRBV5-5, the J gene TRBJ2-5; D not certain. The V end lost 1 base, the J end lost 4 bases, and 11 bases lay between the germline ends. The CDR3 is 14 residues long. In germline, CDR1 is SGHKS, CDR2 YYEKEE (reference sequence). The CDR3 sequence: CASSLFGRAETQYF. In DNA form, the CDR3 reads TGTGCCAGCAGCTTGTTCGGTAGGGCAGAGACCCAGTACTTC.

The J gene is TRBJ2-5, the V gene TRBV6-5; 12 bases are shared with TRBD2. The CDR3 consists of 15 residues. V trimming: 4 bases; J trimming: 5 bases; junction bases outside the gene matches: 5. Germline V gene data show CDR1 as MNHEY and CDR2 as SVGAGI. The DNA for the CDR3 is TGTGCCAGCAGTTTGACTAGCGGGAGATCGGAGACCCAGTACTTC. Translated, it gives CASSLTSGRSETQYF.

The V and J genes are TRBV5-1 and TRBJ1-1; 7 positions agree with TRBD1. This CDR3 contains 15 residues. Germline CDR1 SGHRS, CDR2 YFSETQ. Trimming at V came to 5 bases and at J to 0 bases, leaving 7 bases not matched to a gene. CDR3 sequence (DNA): TGCGCCAGCAGGGGTGGGGGACAGCTGAACACTGAAGCTTTCTTT. It specifies CASRGGGQLNTEAFF.

V and J are TRBV5-4 and TRBJ2-2; D unclear. The length of the CDR3 is 16 residues. CDR1 SGHNT and CDR2 YYREEE come from the germline V gene (reference sequence). V dropped 0 bases and J dropped 3 bases, with 12 bases sitting between them. CDR3 DNA sequence: TGTGCCAGCAGCTTGGATCCGGCCCGGGACACCGGGGAGCTGTTTTTT. This gives the protein CASSLDPARDTGELFF.

The chain couples TRBV10-1 to TRBJ2-5, with D unclear. With 2 bases removed from V and 2 bases from J, the gap between germline ends came to 15 bases. Per the germline V gene, CDR1 is WNHNN and CDR2 is SYGVQD (reference sequence). This CDR3 comprises 16 residues. In DNA, the CDR3 is TGCGCCAGCAGTGAGCCCGGCCCCGGGTCGCAAGAGACCCAGTACTTC. This sequence encodes CASSEPGPGSQETQYF.